These 28 T cell receptor beta chains were sequenced from one sample in a study of blood T cells in healthy people across ages. The authors ran a second PCR of about 6 to 11 cycles using a sample-barcoded 5' primer and a J-beta primer mix. TCRdb reprocessed the 5' RACE reads with MiXCR, giving one entry per CDR3 protein. The data hold roughly 800,000 distinct CDR3 sequences, with around a quarter observed a single time. This sample also appeared in a second study, on T cells of mothers and their children.

What was sequenced was blood. Source of these receptors: a boy aged 5-17 years in good health.

This clonotype was found a few times. This chain connects TRBV6-1 to TRBJ2-5; D is possibly TRBD1 (6 bases). The end of the DNA is better explained by TRBJ2-1, so the J call may be wrong. In germline, CDR1 is MNHNS, CDR2 SASEGT. The CDR3 is 13 residues long. The chain's CDR3 is CASSEVRGNEQFF. The CDR3, as DNA: TGTGCCAGCAGTGAAGTCAGGGGCAATGAGCAGTTCTTC.

Regarding this clonotype: The junction differs from germline at one of its ends, possibly a read error. This chain joins TRBV5-5 and TRBJ2-4; D not resolved. Looked up from germline, CDR1 is SGHKS and CDR2 is YYEKEE (reference sequence). The CDR3 is made up of 13 amino acids. This chain's CDR3 is CASSLYYLSPPNF. The CDR3 region has the DNA TGTGCCAGCAGCTTGTATTATCTGAGCCCTCCGAACTTC.

The genes are TRBV12-5 and TRBJ1-5; D is perhaps TRBD1 (5 bases). This CDR3 has 13 residues. Trimming took 5 bases from V and 11 from J, leaving 16 bases between them. The germline CDR1 and CDR2 sequences are LGHNT and FRNRAP. The CDR3 DNA follows: TGTGCTAGTGGTCCGCGTGGGGGGTCGGCCCAGCATTTT. This codes for CASGPRGGSAQHF.

In this sample, this clonotype turned up a few times. The rearrangement links TRBV12-3 or TRBV12-4 to TRBJ2-1; D gene uncertain. This CDR3 has 12 residues. V was pared by 6 bases and J by 7 bases, with 10 bases between. CDR3 in DNA: TGTGCCAGCAGAGCACGAGAGAATGAGCAGTTCTTC. It translates to CASRARENEQFF.

This clonotype was detected only a few times. The gene calls are TRBV6-5 and TRBJ2-4, with 7 bases that match TRBD2. Germline V gene data show CDR1 as MNHEY and CDR2 as SVGAGI. The CDR3 has 15 residues. After removal of 0 bases from V and 5 bases from J, the junction contained 4 bases not matched to a gene. The CDR3 DNA sequence: TGTGCCAGCAGTTACTCGCCAAGCGGGGAAAACATTCAGTACTTC. This encodes CASSYSPSGENIQYF.

The CDR3 nucleotides read TGTGCCAGCAGTTACCGGGATACGAACACTGAAGCTTTCTTT. Protein: CASSYRDTNTEAFF. The chain couples TRBV6-5 to TRBJ1-1, with unresolved D. Trimming removed 2 bases from V and 1 base from J, with 8 bases in between. The CDR3 length is 14 residues. CDR1 MNHEY and CDR2 SVGAGI come from the germline V gene.

The chain joins TRBV6-6 to TRBJ2-2; D is unresolved. Germline V CDR1 and CDR2: MNHNY, SVGAGI (reference sequence). Trimming cost V 5 bases and J 0 bases, with 10 bases left between them. The CDR3 has 15 residues. The CDR3 loop is CASSPGPTNTGELFF. The CDR3 nucleotides are TGTGCCAGCAGTCCCGGACCGACGAACACCGGGGAGCTGTTTTTT.

V is TRBV20-1 and J is TRBJ1-5; 8 bases align to TRBD1. Losses at the gene ends were 5 bases for V and 2 bases for J; bases not matched to a gene: 8. The CDR3 has 15 amino acids. The germline gives CDR1 DFQATT, CDR2 SNEGSKA (reference sequence). CDR3 protein: CSARLDRGGNQPQHF. Here the CDR3 DNA reads TGCAGTGCTCGCCTCGACAGGGGCGGCAATCAGCCCCAGCATTTT.

This chain joins TRBV12-3 or TRBV12-4 and TRBJ1-2, with a possible D match to TRBD1 (5 bases). The CDR3 spans 13 residues. Trimming stripped 4 bases from V and 7 bases from J, with 13 bases between. This CDR3 is CASSSLLRGGYTF. The CDR3 DNA follows: TGTGCCAGCAGTTCCCTATTGAGGGGTGGCTACACCTTC.

This clonotype turned up a few times. The CDR3 bases are TGTGCCAGCAGCGGGGTACAGAATTCACCCCTCCACTTT. Its translation: CASSGVQNSPLHF. The rearrangement joins TRBV9 to TRBJ1-6; D is unclear. The CDR3 is 13 residues long. V lost 3 bases and J 7 bases, leaving 8 bases between the germline ends. The V gene's germline CDR1 is SGDLS and CDR2 YYNGEE.

V and J are TRBV5-1 and TRBJ2-3, with D possibly being TRBD1 (5 bases). Per germline, CDR1 SGHRS and CDR2 YFSETQ. The V end lost 0 bases, the J end lost 1 base, and 12 bases lay between the germline ends. The CDR3 contains 16 residues. CDR3 sequence: CASSLDPGSGTDTQYF. In DNA, the CDR3 is TGCGCCAGCAGCTTGGACCCAGGGTCAGGCACAGATACGCAGTATTTT. The whole variable domain, remainder taken from reference TRBV5-1 and TRBJ2-3, is KAGVTQTPRYLIKTRGQQVTLSCSPISGHRSVSWYQQTPGQGLQFLFEYFSETQRNKGNFPGRFSGRQFSNSRSEMNVSTLELGDSALYLCASSLDPGSGTDTQYFGPGTRLTVL.

The chain joins TRBV20-1 to TRBJ1-5, with D unclear. V lost 4 bases, J lost 5 bases, and 12 bases lay in between. Germline-derived CDR1 and CDR2 are DFQATT and SNEGSKA (reference sequence). This CDR3 region has 13 residues. In DNA form, the CDR3 reads TGCAGTGCTAAAGGCGACCCAGATCAGCCCCAGCATTTT. Translation: CSAKGDPDQPQHF.

The chain carries TRBV18 and TRBJ2-7, with 12 bases aligning to TRBD2. V dropped 3 bases and J dropped 5; count of bases not matched to a gene: 5. This CDR3 is 15 amino acids long. Germline V gene sequence: CDR1 KGHSH, CDR2 LQKENI. The CDR3 loop is CASSPGLAGPDEQYF. CDR3 DNA sequence: TGTGCCAGCTCACCCGGACTAGCGGGGCCAGACGAGCAGTACTTC.

This clonotype appeared a few times. The CDR3, as DNA: TGCAGTGCAAAAGACAGGGGCGAAAAACTGTTTTTT. Protein product: CSAKDRGEKLFF. The genes are TRBV20-1 and TRBJ1-4; 8 bases are shared with TRBD1. Trimming at V came to 6 bases and at J to 8 bases, leaving 5 bases not matched to a gene. Germline V lookup: CDR1 DFQATT, CDR2 SNEGSKA (reference sequence). The CDR3 runs 12 residues.

CDR3 sequence reads: CASSVSPGGSGANVLTF. Here the CDR3 DNA reads TGTGCCAGCAGCGTTTCCCCAGGGGGGTCTGGGGCCAACGTCCTGACTTTC. V gene TRBV9 combines with J gene TRBJ2-6; D might be TRBD1 (7 bases). Trimming stripped 2 bases from V and 1 base from J, with 13 bases between. Germline V lookup: CDR1 SGDLS, CDR2 YYNGEE. CDR3 size: 17 residues.

V is TRBV7-2 and J is TRBJ1-4, with D possibly TRBD1 on 5 matching bases. CDR1 is SGHTA and CDR2 is FQGNSA in the germline V gene. The V end lost 3 bases, the J end lost 10 bases, and 15 bases lay between the germline ends. The CDR3 length is 14 residues. The CDR3 DNA follows: TGTGCCAGCAGCTTGGGGGGGGGAAGGAGAAAACTGTTTTTT. This sequence encodes CASSLGGGRRKLFF.

The V gene is TRBV20-1, the J gene TRBJ1-2, with 8 bases identical to TRBD1. This CDR3 spans 15 amino acids. CDR1 is DFQATT and CDR2 is SNEGSKA in the germline V gene (reference sequence). The V and J ends lost 5 bases and 2 bases, in that order; junction bases with no gene match: 10. CDR3 sequence reads: CSAAYFGTGNYGYTF. The CDR3 DNA is TGCAGTGCTGCCTACTTCGGGACAGGAAACTATGGCTACACCTTC.

This clonotype was found many times. This sequence joins TRBV11-2 and TRBJ2-7; D not resolved. V lost 3 bases and J 6 bases, leaving 6 bases between the germline ends. The CDR3 covers 11 residues. Germline CDR1 is SGHAT and CDR2 is FQNNGV. The CDR3, as DNA: TGTGCCAGCAGCTTTCCTGGCGAGCAGTACTTC. This sequence encodes CASSFPGEQYF.

The V call is TRBV12-3 or TRBV12-4, the J call TRBJ1-4; weak D call: TRBD1 (5 bases). The CDR3 length is 14 residues. Trimming pared 8 bases from V and 7 bases from J, leaving 17 bases between. The CDR3 region has the DNA TGTGCCAGCGGTGCCGGGGCGGGGGGTGAAAAACTGTTTTTT. It specifies CASGAGAGGEKLFF.

The V and J genes are TRBV12-3 or TRBV12-4 and TRBJ2-5; no definite D call. The CDR3 covers 11 residues. Trimming left V 5 bases short and J 9 bases short, with 10 bases between. CDR3 in DNA: TGTGCCAGCAGTAATCAGCAGCCCCAGTACTTC. It specifies CASSNQQPQYF.

This clonotype has just a few counts. V and J are TRBV6-5 and TRBJ2-4, with D unclear. V was pared by 5 bases and J by 9 bases, with 14 bases between. Germline assignment: CDR1 MNHEY and CDR2 SVGAGI. The CDR3 runs to 13 residues. This chain's CDR3 is CASSLGRNGIQYF. The CDR3 region has the DNA TGTGCCAGCAGTCTGGGTCGTAATGGCATTCAGTACTTC.

This chain uses TRBV6-5 with TRBJ1-4; 8 bases are a match to TRBD1. The CDR3 length is 13 residues. Germline CDR1 and CDR2: MNHEY and SVGAGI. V lost 6 bases, J lost 8 bases, and 5 bases stayed unmatched. DNA of the CDR3: TGTGCCAGCAGCAGGGGGCTGGGGGAAAAACTGTTTTTT. It codes for CASSRGLGEKLFF.

The V and J genes are TRBV18 and TRBJ2-5, with unresolved D. The closer fit of TRBJ2-7 to the DNA end suggests the J call may be wrong. Germline CDR1 reads KGHSH; CDR2 reads LQKENI. This CDR3 is 15 amino acids long. The CDR3: CASSPVPSVSYEQYF. As DNA, the CDR3 is TGTGCCAGCTCACCGGTCCCCAGCGTCTCCTACGAGCAGTACTTC.

V gene TRBV7-8 combines with J gene TRBJ2-5; no definite D call. This CDR3 is built from 14 residues. Per germline, CDR1 SGHVS and CDR2 FQNEAQ. Trimming shortened V by 5 bases and J by 5 bases, and 15 bases separated the two germline ends. The CDR3 reads CASSPLGVGETQYF. CDR3 nucleotides: TGTGCCAGCAGCCCCCTAGGAGTGGGGGAGACCCAGTACTTC.

This clonotype appeared a few times. The V call is TRBV4-2, the J call TRBJ1-2; perhaps TRBD1 as D (6 bases). Germline CDR1 reads LGHNA; CDR2 reads YNFKEQ. This CDR3 comprises 15 residues. Between the trimmed V and J ends, which lost 0 bases and 4 bases, there was a span of 12 bases. The CDR3 DNA reads TGTGCCAGCAGCCAAGACCCGGACAGTACCTATGGCTACACCTTC. Its translation is CASSQDPDSTYGYTF.

This clonotype was detected a few times. V is TRBV20-1 and J is TRBJ2-5; 12 positions agree with TRBD2. CDR1 and CDR2 from the germline V gene are DFQATT and SNEGSKA (reference sequence). This CDR3 has 18 residues. With V trimmed by 4 bases and J by 0 bases, 12 bases remained unmatched. The CDR3: CSANLRLAGALYQETQYF. The CDR3 DNA sequence: TGCAGTGCTAATCTCCGACTAGCGGGGGCCCTGTACCAAGAGACCCAGTACTTC.

For this clonotype: A read error may explain this, as a much larger clone is one base away. The CDR3 ends on some other residue instead of the conserved phenylalanine or tryptophan, so this is likely a read error. V usage is TRBV10-3 and J usage is TRBJ2-1; TRBD2 might be the D (6 bases). The V gene lost 7 bases and the J gene lost 6 bases, with 16 bases spanning the gap. The CDR3 contains 14 residues. The germline V gene has CDR1 ENHRY and CDR2 SYGVKD. Here the CDR3 reads CAIMDGTGLNEQFL. The CDR3 DNA sequence: TGTGCCATCATGGACGGGACGGGACTCAATGAGCAGTTCCTC.

This clonotype turned up a few times. DNA of the CDR3: TGCAGTGCTAACGGGGCGGAGGGGGTGATGAACACTGAAGCTTTCTTT. It specifies CSANGAEGVMNTEAFF. The chain recombines TRBV20-1 with TRBJ1-1, with TRBD1 as a possible D gene (6 bases). From germline, CDR1 is DFQATT and CDR2 SNEGSKA (reference sequence). The CDR3 is 16 amino acids. Trimming removed 4 bases at V and 0 bases at J, with 18 bases between.